A selection of T cell receptor beta chains follows, all from one sample in a study of tumor-infiltrating lymphocytes in primary liver carcinoma. TCRdb passed the multiplex PCR reads through MiXCR, listing each CDR3 protein once. The sample lists about 35,000 distinct CDR3 sequences; over 65% were seen once. Sequenced: liver tumor tissue from sampling region 4. All receptors derive from a man in his forties or fifties with primary liver carcinoma and hepatitis B virus infection. Each CDR3 is given with its conserved first and last residue. D genes are given only for firm matches. Some rows mark clone size as missing; the rest say once, few, many or name a class of expanded clone.

clone_size,v_call,d_call,j_call,cdr3_nt,cdr3_aa
few,TRBV5-1,-,TRBJ2-3,TGCGCCAGCAGCTTACGGGGGGCAGATACACAGTATTTT,CASSLRGADTQYF
few,TRBV10-2,-,TRBJ2-7,TGCGCCAGCAGTGTCGCGGTGGGTGAGCATTATTTC,CASSVAVGEHYF
-,TRBV11-3,-,TRBJ2-1,TGTACCAGCAGCTTGTGCGTCTCGAACAATGAGCAGTTCTTC,CTSSLCVSNNEQFF
-,TRBV6-6,-,TRBJ1-1,TGTGCCAGCAACACGGGGGGGACTATTGAAGCTTTCTTT,CASNTGGTIEAFF
-,TRBV29-1,-,TRBJ2-7,TGCGGCGTTGAAGATCCAGGAGGGAGCTCTTACGATCAGTACTTC,CGVEDPGGSSYDQYF
-,TRBV11-3,-,TRBJ2-7,TGTGCCAGCAGCGATGGACAATCCTACGAGCAGTACTTC,CASSDGQSYEQYF
-,TRBV6-5,TRBD2,TRBJ2-2,TGTGCCACTTACTCCGGACTAGTTACCGGGGAGATTTTCTTT,CATYSGLVTGEIFF
once,TRBV30,-,TRBJ2-1,TGTGCCTGGTCGCACGGACTAACGGGAAAAGTGCAGTTCTTC,CAWSHGLTGKVQFF
-,TRBV2,TRBD2,TRBJ2-1,TGTGCCAGCAGTGGGACTAGCGAGGCCCGGGAGCAATTCTTC,CASSGTSEAREQFF
-,TRBV10-3,-,TRBJ2-7,TGTGCCATCAGGGCTCCCCCCGGGACCTGCCTTACGTCTGGCGAGCGGTACTTC,CAIRAPPGTCLTSGERYF
-,TRBV6-5,-,TRBJ2-1,TGTGCCAGCAGTTACGGTTGGATAACGGGGATCAGTGAACAGTTCTTC,CASSYGWITGISEQFF
once,TRBV28,TRBD1,TRBJ1-2,TGTGCCAGTCCTGGACAGGGCCTAGCTAACTATGGCTACACCTTC,CASPGQGLANYGYTF
-,TRBV12-3/TRBV12-4,-,TRBJ2-3,TGTGCCAACAGGACACAGGGGGGGCGGTATACGCAGTATTTT,CANRTQGGRYTQYF
-,TRBV12-3/TRBV12-4,-,TRBJ1-1,TGTGCCATCAGTTCAGGAGATTCGATCACTGAAGCTTTCTTT,CAISSGDSITEAFF
-,TRBV11-1,-,TRBJ2-7,TGTGCCATCAGCTTAACGGGATCGGGAGAATGCGAGCTGTACTTC,CAISLTGSGECELYF
many,TRBV7-3,TRBD2,TRBJ2-3,TGTGCCAGCAGCTCTATAGCGGGAGGGCCTTCTGGGGATACGCAGTATTTT,CASSSIAGGPSGDTQYF
-,TRBV11-2,-,TRBJ2-7,TGTGCCAGCACCTTAGCTGGGGGCCCCTTTGGCTACGAACAGTACTTC,CASTLAGGPFGYEQYF
-,TRBV11-1,TRBD1,TRBJ2-4,TGTGCCAGCAACTCTCCGGGACAGGGAGCGTCAGAAAACATTCAGTACTTC,CASNSPGQGASENIQYF
-,TRBV10-2,-,TRBJ1-5,TGCGCCAGCAGTGAGTCGGGGCCGGGGACGTATCAACCCCAGCATTTT,CASSESGPGTYQPQHF
few,TRBV11-2,-,TRBJ2-7,TGTACCAGCAACCCTAACAGGAACTCCTACGAGCAGTACTTC,CTSNPNRNSYEQYF
many,TRBV7-2,-,TRBJ1-6,TGTGCCAGCAGCCAACAGCTTGCTAATTCACCCCTCCACTTT,CASSQQLANSPLHF
-,TRBV5-6,-,TRBJ1-6,TGCGCCAGCAGCCCAAGGACTCAAGTGAATTCACACCTCCACTTT,CASSPRTQVNSHLHF
-,TRBV28,-,TRBJ2-7,TGTGCCAGCAGGCCACTACAGGTCGACCAGTACTTC,CASRPLQVDQYF
once,TRBV9,-,TRBJ1-3,TGTGCCAGCAGCTCAGGAAGCGCCAACTCTGGAAACACCATATATTTT,CASSSGSANSGNTIYF
medium-sized,TRBV6-6,-,TRBJ2-7,TGTGCCAGCAGTTCTCCCACCCTGAGCTCCTACGAGCAGTACTTC,CASSSPTLSSYEQYF
many,TRBV20-1,TRBD1,TRBJ2-5,TGCAGTGCTCCGACCCGGGGACAGGACCAAGAGACCCAGTACTTC,CSAPTRGQDQETQYF
-,TRBV14,-,TRBJ1-6,TGTGCCAGTAGCCAAGAGACACTCGCTAATTTGCCCCTCCACTTT,CASSQETLANLPLHF